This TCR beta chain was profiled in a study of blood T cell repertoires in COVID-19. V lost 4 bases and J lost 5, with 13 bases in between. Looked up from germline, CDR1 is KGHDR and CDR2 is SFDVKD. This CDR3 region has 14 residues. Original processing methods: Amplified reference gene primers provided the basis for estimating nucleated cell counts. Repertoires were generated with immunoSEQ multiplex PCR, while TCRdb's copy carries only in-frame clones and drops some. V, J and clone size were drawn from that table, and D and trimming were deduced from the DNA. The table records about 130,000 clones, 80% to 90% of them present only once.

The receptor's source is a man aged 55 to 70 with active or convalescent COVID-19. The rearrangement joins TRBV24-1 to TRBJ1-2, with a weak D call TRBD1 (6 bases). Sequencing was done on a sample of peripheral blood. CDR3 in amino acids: CATSEAGEGYGYTF. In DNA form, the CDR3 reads TGTGCCACCAGTGAGGCAGGGGAGGGTTATGGCTACACCTTC.